A single sample is the source of the 12 T cell receptor beta chains below, sequenced in a study of Ad26.COV2.S vaccination and SARS-CoV-2 variants (dated by TCRdb to about 2021). The treatment or condition label, read with the paper, signifies: roughly 19 received Ad26.COV2.S at low or high dose, single or two shots; about 5 received placebo; per-sample allocation not given. Repertoires of vaccine and placebo recipients were sequenced from samples taken on day 63 after the first injection. Libraries were constructed by the immunoSEQ multiplex PCR assay. Not all clones reach the TCRdb copy of this immuneACCESS table, which keeps in-frame sequences only. Checked studies attribute under half of the gap to unresolved V genes and leave the rest unexplained. The sample table contains approximately 480,000 clones; only one count was recorded for around nine tenths of them. The ten biggest clones cover 9.5% to 15% of the sample.

This specimen consisted of peripheral blood, obtained in a trial of Ad26.COV2.S vaccine versus placebo. These receptors all come from a person between 18 and 65 years old who received the Ad26.COV2.S COVID-19 vaccine or a placebo.

As to this clone: A much bigger clone sits one base away, suggesting this may be a read error. V and J are TRBV12-3 or TRBV12-4 and TRBJ2-7, with D unclear. Trimming took off 5 bases at V and 0 bases at J, with 2 bases between the two ends. CDR3 length: 11 residues. The CDR3 protein is CASSHSYEQYF. The CDR3 nucleotides are TGTGCCAGCAGTCACTCCTACGAGCAGTACTTC.

V usage is TRBV30 and J usage is TRBJ2-7; possibly TRBD1 for D (5 bases). Between the trimmed V and J ends, which lost 0 bases and 3 bases, there was a span of 18 bases. The length of the CDR3 is 16 residues. In germline, CDR1 is GTSNPN, CDR2 SVGIG (reference sequence). CDR3 nucleotide sequence: TGTGCCTGGAGTGTAGACAGTGGCCGGCTGAACTACGAGCAGTACTTC. Protein: CAWSVDSGRLNYEQYF.

The chain uses TRBV29-1 and TRBJ1-1; TRBD1 agrees at 7 bases. Per the germline V gene, CDR1 is SQVTM and CDR2 is ANQGSEA. V shed 8 bases, J shed 3 bases, and the junction held 9 bases outside the gene matches. This CDR3 region has 13 residues. The CDR3 region has the DNA TGCAGCTCTCAGCCTGACAGGGACACTGAAGCTTTCTTT. Translation gives CSSQPDRDTEAFF.

On this clone itself: Other DNA sequences in this specimen translate into the identical CDR3. This sequence joins TRBV28 and TRBJ2-7; TRBD2 matches 7 bases. CDR1 and CDR2 (germline): MDHEN, SYDVKM. Losses at the gene ends were 3 bases for V and 4 bases for J; bases not matched to a gene: 0. The CDR3 has 12 amino acids. The CDR3 nucleotides read TGTGCCAGCAGTTTCGGGAGGTACGAGCAGTACTTC. Translating it yields CASSFGRYEQYF.

The chain recombines TRBV28 with TRBJ1-5; D not certain. This CDR3 has 14 residues. Trimming left V 5 bases short and J 15 bases short, with 23 bases between. CDR1 is MDHEN and CDR2 is SYDVKM in the germline V gene. This chain's CDR3 is CASSGPMSYLQPHF. The CDR3 DNA reads TGTGCCAGCAGTGGCCCGATGTCCTACCTACAGCCGCATTTT. Full variable domain (missing parts from reference TRBV28 and TRBJ1-5): DVKVTQSSRYLVKRTGEKVFLECVQDMDHENMFWYRQDPGLGLRLIYFSYDVKMKEKGDIPEGYSVSREKKERFSLILESASTNQTSMYLCASSGPMSYLQPHFGDGTRLSIL.

The V gene is TRBV7-9, the J gene TRBJ2-7, with 8 bases matching TRBD2. The junction had 10 bases not matched to a gene; V was cut back by 0 bases and J by 6 bases. The CDR3 consists of 16 residues. Germline V lookup: CDR1 SEHNR, CDR2 FQNEAQ (reference sequence). CDR3 DNA: TGTGCCAGCAGCTTAGCGCGGGGACTAGTAGTTAGCGAGCAGTACTTC. This encodes CASSLARGLVVSEQYF.

This chain links TRBV7-3 with TRBJ2-5; 8 bases agree with TRBD1. CDR3 length: 13 amino acids. The ends lost 5 bases at V and 4 bases at J; junction bases unmatched: 3. The germline CDR1 and CDR2 sequences are SGHTA and FQGTGA. The CDR3 coding sequence is TGTGCCAGCAGCCTCGGACAGGGAGAGACCCAGTACTTC. Translating gives CASSLGQGETQYF.

The chain links TRBV11-1 to TRBJ1-1, with TRBD1 as a possible D gene (6 bases). The V gene's germline CDR1 is SGHAT and CDR2 FQDESV (reference sequence). V lost 4 bases, J lost 8 bases, and 14 bases lay in between. The CDR3 has 13 amino acids. The CDR3 loop is CASSSLGGREAFF. The DNA of the CDR3 is TGTGCCAGCAGCTCCCTGGGGGGCAGAGAAGCTTTCTTT.

This clone came up once. The J gene is TRBJ1-5, the V gene TRBV28; TRBD1 agrees at 7 bases. The V gene end was trimmed by 7 bases and the J gene end by 4 bases; junction bases not matched to a gene: 13. The CDR3 extends over 16 amino acids. Germline CDR1 is MDHEN and CDR2 is SYDVKM. The CDR3, as DNA: TGTGCCAGCATACCCCTGGGGACAGCGGGGAATCAGCCCCAGCATTTT. This gives the protein CASIPLGTAGNQPQHF.

The chain is built from TRBV7-9 and TRBJ1-1, with 9 bases that match TRBD1. The CDR3 consists of 12 residues. CDR1 is SEHNR and CDR2 is FQNEAQ in the germline V gene (reference sequence). Trimming at V came to 4 bases and at J to 8 bases, leaving 2 bases not matched to a gene. The CDR3: CASSWGTGEAFF. Here the CDR3 DNA reads TGTGCCAGCAGCTGGGGGACAGGGGAAGCTTTCTTT.

The gene calls are TRBV2 and TRBJ2-7, with D possibly matching TRBD2 (6 bases). This CDR3 region has 15 residues. V lost 4 bases to trimming and J lost 0 bases, with 13 bases between them. The germline V gene encodes CDR1 SNHLY and CDR2 FYNNEI. CDR3 amino acids: CASSVLADISYEQYF. CDR3 nucleotides: TGTGCCAGCAGTGTACTAGCTGATATCTCCTACGAGCAGTACTTC.

This clone was counted a few times. The chain couples TRBV28 to TRBJ1-1; D remains unclear. V lost 2 bases to trimming and J lost 1 base, with 11 bases between them. The CDR3 spans 15 residues. CDR1 is MDHEN, CDR2 SYDVKM, per germline. The CDR3 region has the DNA TGTGCCAGCAGTTTAACCAGGAGCGGGAACACTGAAGCTTTCTTT. It is translated as CASSLTRSGNTEAFF.